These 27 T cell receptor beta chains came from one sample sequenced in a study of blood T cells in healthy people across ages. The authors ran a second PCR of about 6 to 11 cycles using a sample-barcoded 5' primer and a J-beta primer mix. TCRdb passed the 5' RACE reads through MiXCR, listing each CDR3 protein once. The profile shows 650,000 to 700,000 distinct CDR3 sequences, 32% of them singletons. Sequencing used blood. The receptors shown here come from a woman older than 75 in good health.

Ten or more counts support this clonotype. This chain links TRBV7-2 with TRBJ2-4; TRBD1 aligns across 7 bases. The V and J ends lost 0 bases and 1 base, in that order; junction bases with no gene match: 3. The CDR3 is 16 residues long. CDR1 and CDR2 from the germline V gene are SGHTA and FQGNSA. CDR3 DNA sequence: TGTGCCAGCAGCTTAGCGGCCAGGGGGGCCAAAAACATTCAGTACTTC. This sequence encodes CASSLAARGAKNIQYF.

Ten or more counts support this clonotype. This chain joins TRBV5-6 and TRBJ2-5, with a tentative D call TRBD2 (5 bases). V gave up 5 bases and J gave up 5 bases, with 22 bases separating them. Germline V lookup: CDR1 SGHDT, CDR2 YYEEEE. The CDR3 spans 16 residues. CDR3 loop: CASRPPGRSSAETQYF. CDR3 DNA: TGTGCCAGCAGGCCCCCGGGAAGGTCGAGTGCGGAGACCCAGTACTTC.

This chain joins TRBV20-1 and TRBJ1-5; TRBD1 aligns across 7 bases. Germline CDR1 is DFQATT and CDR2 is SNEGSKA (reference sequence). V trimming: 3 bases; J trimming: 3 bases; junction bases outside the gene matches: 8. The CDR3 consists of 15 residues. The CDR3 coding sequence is TGCAGTGCTAGCGGAGGGGGCGCCTACAATCAGCCCCAGCATTTT. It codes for CSASGGGAYNQPQHF.

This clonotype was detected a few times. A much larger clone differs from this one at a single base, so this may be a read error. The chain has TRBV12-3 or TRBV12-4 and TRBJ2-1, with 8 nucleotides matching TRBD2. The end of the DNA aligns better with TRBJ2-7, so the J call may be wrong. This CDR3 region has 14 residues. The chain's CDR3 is CASSLNGGDNEQYF. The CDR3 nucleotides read TGTGCCAGCAGTTTAAACGGGGGGGACAATGAGCAGTACTTC.

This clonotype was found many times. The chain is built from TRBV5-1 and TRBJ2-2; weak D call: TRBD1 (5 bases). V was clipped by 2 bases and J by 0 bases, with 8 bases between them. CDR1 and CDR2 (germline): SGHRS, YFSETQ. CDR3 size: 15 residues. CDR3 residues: CASSLGAPNTGELFF. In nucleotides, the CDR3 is TGCGCCAGCAGCTTAGGGGCGCCGAACACCGGGGAGCTGTTTTTT.

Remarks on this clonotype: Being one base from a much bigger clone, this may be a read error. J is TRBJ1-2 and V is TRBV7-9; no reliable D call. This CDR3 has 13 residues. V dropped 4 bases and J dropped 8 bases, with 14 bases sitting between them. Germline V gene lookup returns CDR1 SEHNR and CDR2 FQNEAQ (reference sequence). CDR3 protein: CASSYLRGGGYTF. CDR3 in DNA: TGTGCCAGCAGCTATCTCCGGGGTGGGGGCTACACCTTC. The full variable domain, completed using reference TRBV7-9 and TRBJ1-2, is DTGVSQNPRHKITKRGQNVTFRCDPISEHNRLYWYRQTLGQGPEFLTYFQNEAQLEKSRLLSDRFSAERPKGSFSTLEIQRTEQGDSAMYLCASSYLRGGGYTFGSGTRLTVV.

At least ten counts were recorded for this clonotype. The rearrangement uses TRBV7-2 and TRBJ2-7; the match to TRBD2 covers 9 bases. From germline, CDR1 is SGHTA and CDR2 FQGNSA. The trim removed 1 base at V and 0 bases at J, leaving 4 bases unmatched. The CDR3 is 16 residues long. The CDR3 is CASSLVAGGSSYEQYF. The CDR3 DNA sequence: TGTGCCAGCAGCTTAGTTGCGGGGGGGAGCTCCTACGAGCAGTACTTC.

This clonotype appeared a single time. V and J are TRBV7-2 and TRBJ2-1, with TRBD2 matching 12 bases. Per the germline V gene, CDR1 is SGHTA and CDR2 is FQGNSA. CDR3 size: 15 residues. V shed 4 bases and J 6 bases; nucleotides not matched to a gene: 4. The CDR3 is CASSSRLAGANEQFF. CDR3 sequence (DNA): TGTGCCAGCAGCTCCCGACTAGCGGGGGCCAATGAGCAGTTCTTC.

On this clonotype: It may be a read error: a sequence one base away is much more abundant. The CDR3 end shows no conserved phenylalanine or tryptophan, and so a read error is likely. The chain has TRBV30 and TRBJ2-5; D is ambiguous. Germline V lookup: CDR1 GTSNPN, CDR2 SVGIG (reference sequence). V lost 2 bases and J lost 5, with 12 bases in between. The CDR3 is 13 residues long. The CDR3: CAWSSSSYETQYL. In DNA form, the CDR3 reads TGTGCCTGGAGTTCCTCCTCGTACGAGACCCAGTACCTC.

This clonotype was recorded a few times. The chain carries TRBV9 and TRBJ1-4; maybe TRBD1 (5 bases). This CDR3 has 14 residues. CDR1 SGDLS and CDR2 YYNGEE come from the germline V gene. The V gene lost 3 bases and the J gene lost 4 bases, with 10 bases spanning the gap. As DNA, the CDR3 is TGTGCCAGCAGCGCCGGGACCTTTAATGAAAAACTGTTTTTT. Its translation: CASSAGTFNEKLFF.

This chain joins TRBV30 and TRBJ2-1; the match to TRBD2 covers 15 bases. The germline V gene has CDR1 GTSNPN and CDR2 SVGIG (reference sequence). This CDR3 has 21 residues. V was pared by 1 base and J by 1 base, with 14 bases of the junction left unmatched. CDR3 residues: CAWSAPGLAGGPRVSYNEQFF. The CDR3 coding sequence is TGTGCCTGGAGTGCCCCGGGACTAGCGGGGGGCCCGCGAGTGTCCTACAATGAGCAGTTCTTC.

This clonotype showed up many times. The CDR3 coding sequence is TGTGCCAGCAGTTCAAGCGGGGGCCTCGAGTCCACAGATACGCAGTATTTT. Translated, it gives CASSSSGGLESTDTQYF. The chain carries TRBV6-2 or TRBV6-3 and TRBJ2-3, with 8 bases matching TRBD2. This CDR3 region has 17 residues. Germline V lookup: CDR1 MNHEY, CDR2 SVGEGT. The V gene end was trimmed by 4 bases and the J gene end by 2 bases; junction bases not matched to a gene: 11.

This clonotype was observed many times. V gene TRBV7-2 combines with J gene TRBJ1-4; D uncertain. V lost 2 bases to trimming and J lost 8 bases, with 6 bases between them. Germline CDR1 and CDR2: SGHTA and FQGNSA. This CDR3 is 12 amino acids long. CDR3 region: CASSLSYEKLFF. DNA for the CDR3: TGTGCCAGCAGCTTATCTTACGAAAAACTGTTTTTT.

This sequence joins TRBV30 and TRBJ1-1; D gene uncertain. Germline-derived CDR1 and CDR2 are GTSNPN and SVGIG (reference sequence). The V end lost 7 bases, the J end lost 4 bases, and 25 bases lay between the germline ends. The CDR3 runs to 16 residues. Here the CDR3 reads CASLGVGSLVGTEAFF. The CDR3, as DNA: TGTGCCTCCCTCGGGGTGGGATCTTTGGTGGGCACTGAAGCTTTCTTT.

The chain's CDR3 is CASTDGTSYEQYF. The CDR3, as DNA: TGTGCCAGCACGGATGGGACTAGCTACGAGCAGTACTTC. The chain couples TRBV6-2 or TRBV6-3 to TRBJ2-7; 8 nucleotides match TRBD2. Germline CDR1 and CDR2: MNHEY and SVGEGT. V trimming: 7 bases; J trimming: 3 bases; junction bases outside the gene matches: 5. The CDR3 has 13 residues.

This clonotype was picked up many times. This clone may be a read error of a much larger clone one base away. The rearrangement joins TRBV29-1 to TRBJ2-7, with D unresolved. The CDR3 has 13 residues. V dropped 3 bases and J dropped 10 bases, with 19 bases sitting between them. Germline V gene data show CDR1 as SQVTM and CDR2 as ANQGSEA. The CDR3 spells CSVERRLTKAQYF. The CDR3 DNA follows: TGCAGCGTTGAGCGCCGGCTTACTAAGGCCCAGTACTTC.

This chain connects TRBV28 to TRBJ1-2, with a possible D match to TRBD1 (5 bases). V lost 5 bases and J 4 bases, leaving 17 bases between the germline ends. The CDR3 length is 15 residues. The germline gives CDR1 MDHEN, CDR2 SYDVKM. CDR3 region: CASSSFWRGAYGYTF. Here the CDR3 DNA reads TGTGCCAGCAGTAGCTTTTGGAGGGGAGCCTATGGCTACACCTTC.

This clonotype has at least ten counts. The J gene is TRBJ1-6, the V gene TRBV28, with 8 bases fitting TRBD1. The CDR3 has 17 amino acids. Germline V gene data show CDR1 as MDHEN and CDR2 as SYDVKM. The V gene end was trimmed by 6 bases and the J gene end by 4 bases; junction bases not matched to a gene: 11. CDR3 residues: CASRIITGGFYNSPLHF. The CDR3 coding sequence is TGTGCCAGCAGGATAATAACAGGGGGGTTTTATAATTCACCCCTCCACTTT.

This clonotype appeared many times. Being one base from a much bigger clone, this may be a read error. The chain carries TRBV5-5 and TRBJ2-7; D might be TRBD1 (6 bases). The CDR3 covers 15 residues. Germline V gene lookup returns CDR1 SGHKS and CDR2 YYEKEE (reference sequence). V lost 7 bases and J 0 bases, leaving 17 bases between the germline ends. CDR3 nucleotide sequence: TGTGCCAGCTCCTTGGGGGCAGGGGTCTCCTACGAGCAGTACTTC. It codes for CASSLGAGVSYEQYF.

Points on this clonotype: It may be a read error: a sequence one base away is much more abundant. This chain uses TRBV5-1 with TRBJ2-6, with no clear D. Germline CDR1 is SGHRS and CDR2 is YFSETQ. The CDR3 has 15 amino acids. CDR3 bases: TGCACCAGCAGCTTGGACCCCTCTGGGGCCAACGTCCTGACTTTC. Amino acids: CTSSLDPSGANVLTF.

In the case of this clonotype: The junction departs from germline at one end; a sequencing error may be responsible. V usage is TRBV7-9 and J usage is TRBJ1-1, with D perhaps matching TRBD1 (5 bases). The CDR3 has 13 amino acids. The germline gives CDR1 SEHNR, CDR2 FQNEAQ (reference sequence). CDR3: CASNLSFRVEAFF. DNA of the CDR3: TGTGCCAGCAACTTATCATTCAGGGTGGAAGCTTTCTTT.

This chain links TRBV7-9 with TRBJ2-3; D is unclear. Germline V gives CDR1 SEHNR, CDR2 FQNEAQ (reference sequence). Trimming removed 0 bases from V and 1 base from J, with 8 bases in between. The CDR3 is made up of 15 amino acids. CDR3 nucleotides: TGTGCCAGCAGCTTAGCGCCCCAACGCACAGATACGCAGTATTTT. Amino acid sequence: CASSLAPQRTDTQYF.

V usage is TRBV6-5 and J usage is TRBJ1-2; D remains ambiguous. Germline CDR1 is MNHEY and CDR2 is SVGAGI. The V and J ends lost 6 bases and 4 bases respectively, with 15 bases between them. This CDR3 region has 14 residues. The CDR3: CASRGRDGSYGYTF. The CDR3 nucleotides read TGTGCCAGCAGGGGTAGGGATGGAAGCTATGGCTACACCTTC.

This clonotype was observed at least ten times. The DNA for the CDR3 is TGTGCCAGCAGCTTAGGGTACACCATATATTTT. Protein sequence: CASSLGYTIYF. The J gene is TRBJ1-3, the V gene TRBV7-2; no clear D. CDR3 length: 11 amino acids. Germline CDR1 is SGHTA and CDR2 is FQGNSA. The V end was cut by 1 base, the J end by 8 bases, with 3 bases between. The full variable domain, with the rest looked up from reference TRBV7-2 and TRBJ1-3, is GAGVSQSPSNKVTEKGKDVELRCDPISGHTALYWYRQSLGQGLEFLIYFQGNSAPDKSGLPSDRFSAERTGGSVSTLTIQRTQQEDSAVYLCASSLGYTIYFGEGSWLTVV.

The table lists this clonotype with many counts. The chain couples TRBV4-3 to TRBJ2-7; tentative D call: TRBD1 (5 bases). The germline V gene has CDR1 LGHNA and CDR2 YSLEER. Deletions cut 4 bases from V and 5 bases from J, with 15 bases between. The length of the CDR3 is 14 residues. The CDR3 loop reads CASSPQAGPHEQYF. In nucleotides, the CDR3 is TGCGCCAGCAGCCCACAGGCAGGTCCCCACGAGCAGTACTTC.

The CDR3 spells CAWRQETNYGYTF. Here the CDR3 DNA reads TGTGCCTGGCGACAGGAAACTAACTATGGCTACACCTTC. The J gene is TRBJ1-2, the V gene TRBV30; a weak D match, TRBD1 (6 bases). Trimming left V 5 bases short and J 0 bases short, with 10 bases between. The CDR3 sequence is 13 residues long. Germline V gene data show CDR1 as GTSNPN and CDR2 as SVGIG (reference sequence).

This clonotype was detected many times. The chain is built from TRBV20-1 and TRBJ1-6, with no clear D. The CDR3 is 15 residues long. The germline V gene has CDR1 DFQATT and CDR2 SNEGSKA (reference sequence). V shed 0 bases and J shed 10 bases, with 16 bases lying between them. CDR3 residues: CSARDLSLGESPLHF. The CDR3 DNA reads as TGCAGTGCTAGAGATCTCAGTCTGGGAGAATCACCCCTCCACTTT.